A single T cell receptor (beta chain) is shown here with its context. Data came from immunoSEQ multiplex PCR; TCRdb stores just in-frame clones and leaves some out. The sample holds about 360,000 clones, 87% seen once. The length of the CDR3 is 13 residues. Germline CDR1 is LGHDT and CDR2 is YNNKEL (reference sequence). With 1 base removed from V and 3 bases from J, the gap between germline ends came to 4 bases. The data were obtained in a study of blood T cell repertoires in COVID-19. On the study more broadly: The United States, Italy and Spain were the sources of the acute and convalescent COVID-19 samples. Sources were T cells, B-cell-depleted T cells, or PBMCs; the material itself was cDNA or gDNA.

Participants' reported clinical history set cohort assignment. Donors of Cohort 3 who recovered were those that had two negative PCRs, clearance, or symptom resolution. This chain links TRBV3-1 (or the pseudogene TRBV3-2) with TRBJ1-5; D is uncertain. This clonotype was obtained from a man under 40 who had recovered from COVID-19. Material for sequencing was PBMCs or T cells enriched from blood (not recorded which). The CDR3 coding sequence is TGTGCCAGCAGCCAAGGAGTCAATCAGCCCCAGCATTTT. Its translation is CASSQGVNQPQHF.